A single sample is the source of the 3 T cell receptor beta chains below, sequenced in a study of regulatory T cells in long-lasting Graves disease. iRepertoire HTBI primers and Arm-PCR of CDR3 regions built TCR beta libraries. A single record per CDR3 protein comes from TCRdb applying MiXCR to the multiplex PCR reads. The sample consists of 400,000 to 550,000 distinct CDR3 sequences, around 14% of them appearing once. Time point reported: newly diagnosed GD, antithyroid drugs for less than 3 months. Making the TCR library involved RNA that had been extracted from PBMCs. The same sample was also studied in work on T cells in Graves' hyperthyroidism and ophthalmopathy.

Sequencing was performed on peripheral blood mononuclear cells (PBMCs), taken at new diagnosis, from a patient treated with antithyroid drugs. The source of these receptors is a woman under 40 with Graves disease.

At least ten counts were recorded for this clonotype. CDR3 nucleotides: TGTGCCAGCAGCCCGACTAGCGGAGCGACAGCGCAGCAGTTCTTC. It translates to CASSPTSGATAQQFF. J is TRBJ2-1 and V is TRBV7-9; 9 bases are a match to TRBD2. The CDR3 spans 15 residues. The V gene end was trimmed by 5 bases and the J gene end by 11 bases; junction bases not matched to a gene: 13. Germline CDR1 and CDR2: SEHNR and FQNEAQ (reference sequence).

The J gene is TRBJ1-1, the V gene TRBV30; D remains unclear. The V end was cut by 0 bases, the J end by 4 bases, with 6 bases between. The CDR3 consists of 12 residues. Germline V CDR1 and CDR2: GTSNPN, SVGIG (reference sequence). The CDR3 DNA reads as TGTGCCTGGAGTGTATTAGTCACTGAAGCTTTCTTT. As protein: CAWSVLVTEAFF.

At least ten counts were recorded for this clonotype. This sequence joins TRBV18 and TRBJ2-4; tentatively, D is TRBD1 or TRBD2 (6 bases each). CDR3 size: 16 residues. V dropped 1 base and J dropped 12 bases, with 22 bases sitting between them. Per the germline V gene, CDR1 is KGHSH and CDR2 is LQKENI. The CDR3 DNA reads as TGTGCCAGCTCACCACTCCCGGACAGTGGGGGAGGTGGTCAGTACTTC. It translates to CASSPLPDSGGGGQYF.